The 23 T cell receptor beta chains presented below share a single source sample, sequenced in a study of neurological immune-mediated disorders. MiXCR was run by TCRdb on the 5' RACE reads, yielding one entry per CDR3 protein. The sample has about 120,000 distinct CDR3 sequences, 3.2% seen once. Sequencing input: PBMCs. The receptor set was obtained from a young woman with multiple sclerosis.

This clonotype was seen ten or more times. This chain connects TRBV2 to TRBJ1-2; D is uncertain. Trimming pared 2 bases from V and 2 bases from J, leaving 9 bases between. The length of the CDR3 is 14 residues. The germline V gene encodes CDR1 SNHLY and CDR2 FYNNEI. The CDR3 DNA reads as TGTGCCAGCAGTGAATCCTCTGGAAACTATGGCTACACCTTC. It yields the protein CASSESSGNYGYTF.

The sample holds many counts of this clonotype. The V gene is TRBV20-1, the J gene TRBJ2-7; 7 nucleotides agree with TRBD1. Germline trimming cut 6 bases from V and 4 bases from J; bases unmatched to any gene: 6. The CDR3 length is 12 residues. Germline values: CDR1 DFQATT, CDR2 SNEGSKA (reference sequence). CDR3 nucleotides: TGCAGTGCCGCCGAGACAGGGTACGAGCAGTACTTC. It yields the protein CSAAETGYEQYF.

The table lists this clonotype with many counts. V gene TRBV29-1 combines with J gene TRBJ2-5; D unresolved. Germline CDR1 is SQVTM and CDR2 is ANQGSEA. Trimming stripped 0 bases from V and 7 bases from J, with 0 bases between. The CDR3 sequence is 9 residues long. CDR3: CSVEETQYF. The CDR3 nucleotides read TGCAGCGTTGAAGAGACCCAGTACTTC. The full variable domain, rest sourced from reference TRBV29-1 and TRBJ2-5, is SAVISQKPSRDICQRGTSLTIQCQVDSQVTMMFWYRQQPGQSLTLIATANQGSEATYESGFVIDKFPISRPNLTFSTLTVSNMSPEDSSIYLCSVEETQYFGPGTRLLVL.

This clonotype appeared many times. CDR3 sequence reads: CASREQTNTGELFF. The CDR3 DNA follows: TGCGCCAGCCGGGAACAGACGAACACCGGGGAGCTGTTTTTT. The chain links TRBV5-1 to TRBJ2-2, with D maybe TRBD2 (5 bases). CDR1 and CDR2 (germline): SGHRS, YFSETQ. Trimming stripped 7 bases from V and 0 bases from J, with 10 bases between. The CDR3 covers 14 residues.

For this clonotype: Given a much more abundant clone one base away, this may be a read error. The chain links TRBV4-1 to TRBJ2-3; D not certain. This CDR3 has 17 amino acids. Germline assignment: CDR1 MGHRA and CDR2 YSYEKL. CDR3 in amino acids: CASRQALRQNYADTQYF. The CDR3 DNA reads as TGCGCCAGCAGACAAGCCCTCCGGCAGAATTATGCAGATACGCAGTATTTT.

There are many counts of this clonotype. The rearrangement uses TRBV11-3 and TRBJ2-3; D is unclear. Germline assignment: CDR1 SGHNT and CDR2 YENEEA. Trimming stripped 5 bases from V and 2 bases from J, with 11 bases between. The CDR3 runs 14 residues. The CDR3 coding sequence is TGTGCCAGCAGCGCCCGACCGCCCACAGATACGCAGTATTTT. It encodes CASSARPPTDTQYF.

This clonotype was picked up many times. This rearrangement joins TRBV20-1 to TRBJ1-1; D possibly corresponds to TRBD1 (5 bases). V was trimmed by 5 bases and J by 1 base, leaving 11 bases between them. The CDR3 totals 13 residues. Germline V gene lookup returns CDR1 DFQATT and CDR2 SNEGSKA (reference sequence). CDR3 nucleotides: TGCAGTGCTGAAAAGGGACCGAACACTGAAGCTTTCTTT. This codes for CSAEKGPNTEAFF.

This clonotype was observed many times. The genes are TRBV27 and TRBJ2-7, with D unresolved. Trimming took 2 bases from V and 2 from J, leaving 10 bases between them. This CDR3 is built from 14 residues. CDR1 is MNHEY, CDR2 SMNVEV, per germline (reference sequence). CDR3 residues: CASSLTSEAYEQYF. The CDR3 DNA reads as TGTGCCAGCAGTTTAACCAGTGAGGCCTACGAGCAGTACTTC.

This clonotype came up many times. The CDR3 loop is CASSQDSYQPQHF. The CDR3 nucleotides read TGCGCCAGCAGCCAGGACAGCTATCAGCCCCAGCATTTT. The V and J genes are TRBV5-1 and TRBJ1-5, with D possibly matching TRBD1 (6 bases). Germline CDR1 SGHRS, CDR2 YFSETQ. Trimming removed 4 bases at V and 5 bases at J, with 10 bases between. CDR3 length: 13 residues.

Of note for this clonotype: Possible read error: a much larger clone is one base away. The genes are TRBV12-3 or TRBV12-4 and TRBJ2-2; D gene ambiguous. This CDR3 spans 11 amino acids. CDR3: CDSRILRELFF. DNA of the CDR3: TGTGACAGCCGTATCCTTAGGGAGCTGTTTTTT.

Many counts were recorded for this clonotype. This chain uses TRBV2 with TRBJ1-5; TRBD1 is a possible D gene (5 bases). CDR3 length: 14 residues. Germline-derived CDR1 and CDR2 are SNHLY and FYNNEI. V lost 8 bases, J lost 5 bases, and 16 bases lay in between. CDR3 in DNA: TGTGCCAGCGGGCCGGGGCTTGGGGATCAGCCCCAGCATTTT. It yields the protein CASGPGLGDQPQHF.

This clonotype has ten or more counts. The V and J genes are TRBV20-1 and TRBJ2-1; D could derive from TRBD1 or TRBD2 (5 bases each). There are 12 residues in the CDR3. Trimming left V 5 bases short and J 7 bases short, with 12 bases between. Germline V gene lookup returns CDR1 DFQATT and CDR2 SNEGSKA (reference sequence). The CDR3, as DNA: TGCAGTGCTCTTGATGGGACGAATGAGCAGTTCTTC. This gives the protein CSALDGTNEQFF.

Many counts were recorded for this clonotype. The V call is TRBV5-1, the J call TRBJ1-2; perhaps TRBD1 as D (5 bases). The germline V gene has CDR1 SGHRS and CDR2 YFSETQ. The CDR3 is made up of 12 amino acids. V lost 0 bases to trimming and J lost 7 bases, with 7 bases between them. The CDR3 loop reads CASSLGGTGYTF. The CDR3 DNA reads TGCGCCAGCAGCTTGGGAGGGACTGGCTACACCTTC.

Ten or more counts support this clonotype. This chain connects TRBV12-3 or TRBV12-4 to TRBJ1-1, with D uncertain. The CDR3 extends over 15 amino acids. V shed 3 bases and J shed 4 bases, with 15 bases lying between them. The CDR3: CASSLNGFRGTEAFF. DNA of the CDR3: TGTGCCAGCAGTTTGAACGGGTTCCGGGGCACTGAAGCTTTCTTT.

This clonotype was counted ten times or more. The chain couples TRBV12-3 or TRBV12-4 to TRBJ2-1; 8 nucleotides agree with TRBD2. The V segment lost 2 bases and the J segment 5 bases; nucleotides outside the gene matches: 14. This CDR3 comprises 18 residues. The CDR3 spells CASSLLGSGRSSNNEQFF. CDR3 DNA: TGTGCCAGCAGTTTATTGGGGAGCGGGAGAAGCTCTAACAATGAGCAGTTCTTC.

The table lists this clonotype with many counts. This chain links TRBV20-1 with TRBJ2-2; no definite D call. The CDR3 is made up of 13 amino acids. CDR1 and CDR2 (germline): DFQATT, SNEGSKA (reference sequence). Trimming took 4 bases from V and 3 from J, leaving 9 bases between them. CDR3 sequence: CSAILTDTGELFF. CDR3 in DNA: TGCAGTGCTATACTAACAGACACCGGGGAGCTGTTTTTT.

This clonotype was counted at least ten times. In DNA form, the CDR3 reads TGCAGTGCTACTACAGGGGGCTTAGTTACAGATACGCAGTATTTT. It encodes CSATTGGLVTDTQYF. The chain links TRBV20-1 to TRBJ2-3, with 9 positions matching TRBD1. The CDR3 has 15 residues. J was trimmed by 3 bases and V by 4 bases; bases with no gene match: 8. Germline lookup yields CDR1 DFQATT and CDR2 SNEGSKA (reference sequence).

The table lists this clonotype with many counts. V usage is TRBV10-3 and J usage is TRBJ2-3; D gene ambiguous. Germline V gene sequence: CDR1 ENHRY, CDR2 SYGVKD. The CDR3 spans 14 residues. With 10 bases removed from V and 0 bases from J, the gap between germline ends came to 14 bases. CDR3 sequence: CATLQAVSTDTQYF. DNA of the CDR3: TGTGCCACCCTTCAGGCAGTTAGCACAGATACGCAGTATTTT.

This clonotype was observed at least ten times. The chain recombines TRBV9 with TRBJ2-7; D unresolved. From germline, CDR1 is SGDLS and CDR2 YYNGEE. The CDR3 extends over 16 amino acids. V lost 0 bases and J 3 bases, leaving 16 bases between the germline ends. The CDR3 nucleotides are TGTGCCAGCAGCGTAGTCAGCAGGCTCTTCCACTACGAGCAGTACTTC. It translates to CASSVVSRLFHYEQYF.

This clonotype was seen many times. This chain joins TRBV4-3 and TRBJ2-1, with 9 bases that match TRBD2. The CDR3 sequence is 16 residues long. Germline CDR1 and CDR2: LGHNA and YSLEER. Losses at the gene ends were 0 bases for V and 6 bases for J; bases not matched to a gene: 6. The CDR3 loop reads CASSQDRGSGGNEQFF. The CDR3 bases are TGCGCCAGCAGCCAAGATCGAGGTAGCGGGGGCAATGAGCAGTTCTTC.

This clonotype was detected ten times or more. This chain uses TRBV5-6 with TRBJ1-3; TRBD1 is a possible D gene (6 bases). The germline V gene encodes CDR1 SGHDT and CDR2 YYEEEE. The CDR3 extends over 15 amino acids. V was shortened by 3 bases and J by 0 bases, with 10 bases between the two germline ends. The CDR3 DNA reads TGTGCCAGCAGCTATGGACAGAACTCTGGAAACACCATATATTTT. Residues: CASSYGQNSGNTIYF.

This clonotype was detected many times. J is TRBJ2-1 and V is TRBV5-6; D is ambiguous. Germline-derived CDR1 and CDR2 are SGHDT and YYEEEE. This CDR3 is built from 13 residues. V was pared by 0 bases and J by 8 bases, with 9 bases between. CDR3 coding DNA: TGTGCCAGCAGCTTGGGTCCTGCCGATGAGCAGTTCTTC. This gives the protein CASSLGPADEQFF.

This clonotype was seen repeatedly, ten times or more. In DNA form, the CDR3 reads TGCGCCAGCAGCCCGTTGACATCGAGTGAAGCTTTCTTT. Protein sequence: CASSPLTSSEAFF. This chain joins TRBV5-1 and TRBJ1-1, with D uncertain. V lost 4 bases and J lost 7, with 14 bases in between. Germline loops: CDR1 SGHRS, CDR2 YFSETQ. CDR3 size: 13 residues.